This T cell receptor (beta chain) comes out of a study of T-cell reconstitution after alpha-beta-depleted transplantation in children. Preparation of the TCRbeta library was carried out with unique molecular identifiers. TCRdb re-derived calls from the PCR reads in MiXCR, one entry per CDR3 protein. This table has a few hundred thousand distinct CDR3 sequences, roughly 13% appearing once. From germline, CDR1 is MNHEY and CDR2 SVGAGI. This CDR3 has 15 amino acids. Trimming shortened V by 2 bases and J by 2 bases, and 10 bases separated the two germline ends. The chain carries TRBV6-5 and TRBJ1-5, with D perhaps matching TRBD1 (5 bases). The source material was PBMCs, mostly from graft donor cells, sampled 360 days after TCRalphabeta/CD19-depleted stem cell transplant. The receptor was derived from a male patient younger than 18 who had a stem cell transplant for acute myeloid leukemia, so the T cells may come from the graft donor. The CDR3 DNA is TGTGCCAGCAGTTACATGGGGGACGGCAATCAGCCCCAGCATTTT. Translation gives CASSYMGDGNQPQHF.